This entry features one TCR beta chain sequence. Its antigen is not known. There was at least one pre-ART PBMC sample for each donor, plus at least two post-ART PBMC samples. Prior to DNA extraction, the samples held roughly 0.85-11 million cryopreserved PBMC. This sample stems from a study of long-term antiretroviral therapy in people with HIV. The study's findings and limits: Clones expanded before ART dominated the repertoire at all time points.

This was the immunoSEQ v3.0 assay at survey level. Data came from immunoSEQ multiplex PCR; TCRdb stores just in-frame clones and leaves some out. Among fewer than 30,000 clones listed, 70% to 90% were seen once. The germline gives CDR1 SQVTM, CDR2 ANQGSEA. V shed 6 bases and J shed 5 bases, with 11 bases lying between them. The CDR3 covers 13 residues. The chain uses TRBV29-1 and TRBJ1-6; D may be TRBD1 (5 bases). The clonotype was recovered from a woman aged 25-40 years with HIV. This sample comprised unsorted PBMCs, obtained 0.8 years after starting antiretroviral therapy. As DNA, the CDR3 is TGCAGCGTCAGGGATTCCGATAATTCACCCCTCCACTTT. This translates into CSVRDSDNSPLHF.